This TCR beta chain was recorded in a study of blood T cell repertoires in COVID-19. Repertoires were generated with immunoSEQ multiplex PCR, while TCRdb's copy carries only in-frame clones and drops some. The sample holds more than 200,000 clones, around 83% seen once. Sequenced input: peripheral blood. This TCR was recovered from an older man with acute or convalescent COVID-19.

In DNA, the CDR3 is TGTGCCAGCGGGACAGGGGGTCGTCCTTCCTACGAGCAGTACTTC. The encoded protein is CASGTGGRPSYEQYF. The chain couples TRBV28 to TRBJ2-7; 11 positions agree with TRBD1. This CDR3 has 15 residues. CDR1 is MDHEN and CDR2 is SYDVKM in the germline V gene. V lost 8 bases to trimming and J lost 1 base; unmatched junction nucleotides: 7.